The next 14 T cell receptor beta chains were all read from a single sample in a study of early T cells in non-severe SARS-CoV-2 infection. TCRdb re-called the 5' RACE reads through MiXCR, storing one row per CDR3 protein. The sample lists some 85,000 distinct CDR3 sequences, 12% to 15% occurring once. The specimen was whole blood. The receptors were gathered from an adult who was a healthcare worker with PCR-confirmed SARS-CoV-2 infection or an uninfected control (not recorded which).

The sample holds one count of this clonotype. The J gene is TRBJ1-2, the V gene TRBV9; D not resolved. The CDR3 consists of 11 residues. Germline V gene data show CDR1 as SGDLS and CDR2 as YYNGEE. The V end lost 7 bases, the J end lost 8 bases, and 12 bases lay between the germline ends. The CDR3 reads CASGTNLGYTF. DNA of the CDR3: TGTGCCAGCGGCACAAACCTGGGCTACACCTTC. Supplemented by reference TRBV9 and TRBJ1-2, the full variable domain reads DSGVTQTPKHLITATGQRVTLRCSPRSGDLSVYWYQQSLDQGLQFLIQYYNGEERAKGNILERFSAQQFPDLHSELNLSSLELGDSALYFCASGTNLGYTFGSGTRLTVV.

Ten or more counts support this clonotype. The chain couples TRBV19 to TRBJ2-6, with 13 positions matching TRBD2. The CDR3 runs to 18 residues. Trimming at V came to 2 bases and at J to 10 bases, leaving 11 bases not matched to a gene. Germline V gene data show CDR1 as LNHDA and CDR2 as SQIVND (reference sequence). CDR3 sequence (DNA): TGTGCCAGTAGTATACGAGGGACTAGCGGGGAGATGCTTAACGTCCTGACTTTC. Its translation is CASSIRGTSGEMLNVLTF.

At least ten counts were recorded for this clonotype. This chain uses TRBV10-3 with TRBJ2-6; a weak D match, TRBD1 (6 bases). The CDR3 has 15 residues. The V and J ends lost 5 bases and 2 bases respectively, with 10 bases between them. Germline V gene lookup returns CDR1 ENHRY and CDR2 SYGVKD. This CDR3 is CAISKGVAGANVLTF. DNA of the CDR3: TGTGCCATCAGTAAGGGGGTAGCTGGGGCCAACGTCCTGACTTTC.

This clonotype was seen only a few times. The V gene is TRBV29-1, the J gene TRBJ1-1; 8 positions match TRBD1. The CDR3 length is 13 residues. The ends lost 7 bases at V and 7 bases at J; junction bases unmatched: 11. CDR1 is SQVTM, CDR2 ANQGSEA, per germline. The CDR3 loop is CSARQGQKSEAFF. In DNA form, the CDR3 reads TGCAGCGCCCGACAGGGGCAGAAGAGTGAAGCTTTCTTT.

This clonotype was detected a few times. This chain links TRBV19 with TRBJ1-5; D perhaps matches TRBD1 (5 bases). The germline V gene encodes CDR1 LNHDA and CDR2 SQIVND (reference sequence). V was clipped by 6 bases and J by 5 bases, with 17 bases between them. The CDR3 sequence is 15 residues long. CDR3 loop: CASSLVVGRDQPQHF. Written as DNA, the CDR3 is TGTGCCAGTAGCCTCGTAGTGGGGCGGGATCAGCCCCAGCATTTT.

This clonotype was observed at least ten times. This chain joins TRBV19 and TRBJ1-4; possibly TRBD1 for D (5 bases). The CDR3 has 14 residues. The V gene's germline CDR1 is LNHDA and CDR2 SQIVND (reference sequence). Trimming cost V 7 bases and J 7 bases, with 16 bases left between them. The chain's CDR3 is CASTSGPGSEKLFF. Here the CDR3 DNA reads TGTGCCAGTACCTCGGGACCGGGGTCTGAAAAACTGTTTTTT. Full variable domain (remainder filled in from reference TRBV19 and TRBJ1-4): DGGITQSPKYLFRKEGQNVTLSCEQNLNHDAMYWYRQDPGQGLRLIYYSQIVNDFQKGDIAEGYSVSREKKESFPLTVTSAQKNPTAFYLCASTSGPGSEKLFFGSGTQLSVL.

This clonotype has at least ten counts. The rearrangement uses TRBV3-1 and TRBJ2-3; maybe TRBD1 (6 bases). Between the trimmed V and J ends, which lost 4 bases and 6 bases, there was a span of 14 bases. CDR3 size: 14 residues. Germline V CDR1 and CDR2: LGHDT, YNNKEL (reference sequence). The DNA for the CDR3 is TGTGCCAGCAGCCCACAGGGTTTGATGGATACGCAGTATTTT. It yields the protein CASSPQGLMDTQYF.

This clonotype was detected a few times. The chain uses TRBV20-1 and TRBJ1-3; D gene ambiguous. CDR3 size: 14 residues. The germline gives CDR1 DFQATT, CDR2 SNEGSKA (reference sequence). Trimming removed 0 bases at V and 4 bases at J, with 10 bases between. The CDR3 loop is CSARDRTFGNTIYF. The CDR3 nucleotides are TGCAGTGCTAGAGACAGGACTTTCGGAAACACCATATATTTT.

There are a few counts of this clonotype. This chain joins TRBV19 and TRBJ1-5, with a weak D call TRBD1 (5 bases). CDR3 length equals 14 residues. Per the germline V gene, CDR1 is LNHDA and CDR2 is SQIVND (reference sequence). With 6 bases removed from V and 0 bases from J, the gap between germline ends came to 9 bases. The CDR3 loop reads CASRQEHSNQPQHF. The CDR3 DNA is TGTGCCAGTAGACAGGAGCATAGCAATCAGCCCCAGCATTTT. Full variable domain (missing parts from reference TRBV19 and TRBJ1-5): DGGITQSPKYLFRKEGQNVTLSCEQNLNHDAMYWYRQDPGQGLRLIYYSQIVNDFQKGDIAEGYSVSREKKESFPLTVTSAQKNPTAFYLCASRQEHSNQPQHFGDGTRLSIL.

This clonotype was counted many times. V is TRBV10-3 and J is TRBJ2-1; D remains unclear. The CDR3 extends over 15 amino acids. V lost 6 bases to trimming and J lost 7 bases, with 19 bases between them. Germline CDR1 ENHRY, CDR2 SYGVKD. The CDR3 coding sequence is TGTGCCATCAGCGTCACTGGGTTATCGGCGAATGAGCAGTTCTTC. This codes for CAISVTGLSANEQFF.

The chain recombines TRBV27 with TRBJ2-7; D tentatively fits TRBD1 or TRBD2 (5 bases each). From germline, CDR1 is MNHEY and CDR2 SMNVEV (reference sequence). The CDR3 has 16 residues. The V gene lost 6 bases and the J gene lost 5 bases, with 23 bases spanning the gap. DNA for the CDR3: TGTGCCAGCAGCCCAATAGGGACCCACCACCGGGACGAGCAGTACTTC. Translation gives CASSPIGTHHRDEQYF.

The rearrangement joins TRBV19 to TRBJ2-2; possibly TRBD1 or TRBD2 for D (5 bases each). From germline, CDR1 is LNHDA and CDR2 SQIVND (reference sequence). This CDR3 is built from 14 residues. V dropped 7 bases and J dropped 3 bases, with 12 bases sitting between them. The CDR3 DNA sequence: TGTGCCAGTAAAGGGACCGAGGACACCGGGGAGCTGTTTTTT. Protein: CASKGTEDTGELFF. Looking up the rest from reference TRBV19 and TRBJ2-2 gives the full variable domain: DGGITQSPKYLFRKEGQNVTLSCEQNLNHDAMYWYRQDPGQGLRLIYYSQIVNDFQKGDIAEGYSVSREKKESFPLTVTSAQKNPTAFYLCASKGTEDTGELFFGEGSRLTVL.

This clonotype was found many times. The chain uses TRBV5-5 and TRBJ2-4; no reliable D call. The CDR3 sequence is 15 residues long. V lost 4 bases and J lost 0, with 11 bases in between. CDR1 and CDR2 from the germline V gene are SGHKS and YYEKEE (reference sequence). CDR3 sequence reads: CASSLPLIAKNIQYF. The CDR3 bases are TGTGCCAGCAGCCTCCCGTTAATAGCCAAAAACATTCAGTACTTC.

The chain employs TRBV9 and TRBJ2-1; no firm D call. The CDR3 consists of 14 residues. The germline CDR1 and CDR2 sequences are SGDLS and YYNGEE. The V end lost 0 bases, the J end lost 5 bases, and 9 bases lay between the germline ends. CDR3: CASSVGAVHNEQFF. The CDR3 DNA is TGTGCCAGCAGCGTAGGGGCGGTTCACAATGAGCAGTTCTTC.